This T cell receptor (beta chain) was sequenced in a study of blood T cell repertoires in COVID-19. V dropped 0 bases and J dropped 5 bases, with 13 bases sitting between them. In germline, CDR1 is LGHDT, CDR2 YNNKEL (reference sequence). The CDR3 spans 15 residues. Measured with immunoSEQ multiplex PCR; TCRdb has only the in-frame clones, and not every one. The table lists 100,000 to 150,000 clones, around 89% of them singletons. The clonotype originates from a man aged 60 to 75 with COVID-19, enrolled during active disease. Material for sequencing was peripheral blood. The rearrangement links TRBV3-1 (or the pseudogene TRBV3-2) to TRBJ1-2; D is undetermined. CDR3 nucleotides: TGTGCCAGCAGCCAAGATCCGAACTCACCATATGGCTACACCTTC. This sequence encodes CASSQDPNSPYGYTF.